This paragraph reports one T cell receptor beta chain. What it binds is unknown. This specimen belongs to a study of spatial heterogeneity in lung cancer. Whole-study findings and limits: The study found ubiquitous expanded tumor TCRs in blood more at resection than follow-up.

Every TCR cDNA molecule carried a tag that served as a unique molecular identifier. Each CDR3 protein gets one entry after TCRdb re-called the 5' RACE reads with MiXCR. The table includes about 47,000 distinct CDR3 sequences, roughly 10% detected once. CDR3 length equals 11 residues. The V gene's germline CDR1 is DFQATT and CDR2 SNEGSKA (reference sequence). Between the trimmed V and J ends, which lost 5 bases and 6 bases, there was a span of 10 bases. Time point described: blood at routine non-recurrence follow-up after resection. Whole RNA, isolated from tumor, nontumor lung or frozen PBMC, was sequenced without prior sorting.

The chain employs TRBV20-1 and TRBJ1-2; D unclear. The receptor was derived from a male donor with early-stage non-small cell lung cancer. This specimen was PBMCs, taken at follow-up. This CDR3 reads CSASSRNGYTF. Here the CDR3 DNA reads TGCAGTGCTTCTTCAAGGAATGGCTACACCTTC.